The 27 T cell receptor beta chains below were found in one sample sequenced in a study of blood T cell repertoires in COVID-19. Assay: immunoSEQ multiplex PCR; the TCRdb copy retains only in-frame clones and omits some. The data show about 220,000 clones, around 83% seen once. Sequencing was performed on peripheral blood. The source of these receptors is a woman in her 70s with COVID-19, enrolled during active disease.

The V and J genes are TRBV5-6 and TRBJ1-5; 10 bases are shared with TRBD1. The CDR3 is 17 amino acids. Trimming took 4 bases from V and 2 from J; bases not matched to a gene: 9. Germline V gives CDR1 SGHDT, CDR2 YYEEEE. The CDR3 DNA follows: TGTGCCAGCAGCGATGGGACAGGGGTTGTCGGCAATCAGCCCCAGCATTTT. Its protein product is CASSDGTGVVGNQPQHF.

This sequence joins TRBV18 and TRBJ2-7; the D gene is possibly TRBD2 (7 bases). The germline V and J ends were trimmed by 3 bases and 0 bases, with 15 bases remaining between them. Germline CDR1 is KGHSH and CDR2 is LQKENI. The CDR3 sequence is 16 residues long. The CDR3 DNA reads TGTGCCAGCTCACCTGAGGGAGGGGGTAGCTCCTACGAGCAGTACTTC. Protein product: CASSPEGGGSSYEQYF. Supplemented by reference TRBV18 and TRBJ2-7, the full variable domain reads NAGVMQNPRHLVRRRGQEARLRCSPMKGHSHVYWYRQLPEEGLKFMVYLQKENIIDESGMPKERFSAEFPKEGPSILRIQQVVRGDSAAYFCASSPEGGGSSYEQYFGPGTRLTVT.

The rearrangement links TRBV5-1 to TRBJ2-3, with 8 bases fitting TRBD2. This CDR3 has 16 amino acids. V trimming: 3 bases; J trimming: 0 bases; junction bases outside the gene matches: 6. Germline-derived CDR1 and CDR2 are SGHRS and YFSETQ. The CDR3 coding sequence is TGCGCCAGCAGCTCGACAACTAGCGGTAGCACAGATACGCAGTATTTT. This encodes CASSSTTSGSTDTQYF.

This clone was seen more than once but under ten times. The rearrangement links TRBV5-1 to TRBJ1-4; 9 bases are a match to TRBD1. CDR3 length equals 15 residues. Losses at the gene ends were 1 base for V and 5 bases for J; bases not matched to a gene: 3. The germline V gene encodes CDR1 SGHRS and CDR2 YFSETQ. CDR3 DNA sequence: TGCGCCAGCAGCTTGACAGGGGGCCAGAATGAAAAACTGTTTTTT. Translated, it gives CASSLTGGQNEKLFF.

The chain carries TRBV27 and TRBJ2-6, with no clear D. Germline V gene lookup returns CDR1 MNHEY and CDR2 SMNVEV (reference sequence). With 2 bases removed from V and 4 bases from J, the gap between germline ends came to 15 bases. This CDR3 has 17 amino acids. DNA for the CDR3: TGTGCCAGCAGTTTAGTCGTAACAGTCTCAGGGGCCAACGTCCTGACTTTC. It is translated as CASSLVVTVSGANVLTF.

The rearrangement joins TRBV18 to TRBJ1-2; D uncertain. Germline lookup yields CDR1 KGHSH and CDR2 LQKENI. The CDR3 consists of 13 residues. The V and J ends lost 6 bases and 4 bases respectively, with 12 bases between them. The CDR3 DNA is TGTGCCAGCTCTCCCGGCCCGGGCTATGGCTACACCTTC. The encoded protein is CASSPGPGYGYTF.

The gene calls are TRBV6-2 or TRBV6-3 and TRBJ2-1; 8 positions agree with TRBD1. Germline CDR1 and CDR2: MNHEY and SVGEGT. J gave up 8 bases and V 2 bases, and 8 bases lay outside the gene matches. The CDR3 length is 15 residues. CDR3 in DNA: TGTGCCAGCAGTTACGAGAGACAGGGGTGGGATGAGCAGTTCTTC. Its protein is CASSYERQGWDEQFF.

V and J are TRBV2 and TRBJ2-7; TRBD2 matches at 7 bases. Looked up from germline, CDR1 is SNHLY and CDR2 is FYNNEI. The CDR3 covers 12 residues. V was clipped by 6 bases and J by 4 bases; unmatched bases: 3. The CDR3 region has the DNA TGTGCCAGCAGGGGGGAGGGGTACGAGCAGTACTTC. Its protein product is CASRGEGYEQYF.

The genes are TRBV2 and TRBJ1-2; possibly TRBD1 for D (6 bases). This CDR3 contains 14 residues. V shed 9 bases and J shed 2 bases, with 16 bases lying between them. Germline CDR1 SNHLY, CDR2 FYNNEI. CDR3 DNA sequence: TGTGCCAGTATGATTGGGACACAGAACTATGGCTACACCTTC. It encodes CASMIGTQNYGYTF.

The CDR3 sequence is CASSPSAGSNGNSPLHF. The CDR3 coding sequence is TGTGCCAGCAGCCCTTCTGCGGGGTCCAACGGGAATTCACCCCTCCACTTT. The rearrangement joins TRBV6-2 or TRBV6-3 to TRBJ1-6; D is unclear. Germline V gene lookup returns CDR1 MNHEY and CDR2 SVGEGT. The CDR3 spans 17 residues. V was cut by 6 bases and J by 7 bases, with 22 bases left in between.

The genes are TRBV6-6 and TRBJ2-7, with TRBD2 identical over 12 bases. The CDR3 consists of 16 residues. V gave up 5 bases and J gave up 7 bases; unmatched junction bases: 12. Germline V gene data show CDR1 as MNHNY and CDR2 as SVGAGI (reference sequence). CDR3 residues: CASSPSTTSGSGEQYF. The CDR3 DNA follows: TGTGCCAGCAGTCCAAGTACGACTAGCGGGAGTGGGGAGCAGTACTTC.

This clone has more than one count but fewer than ten. The genes are TRBV27 and TRBJ2-1; maybe TRBD1 (6 bases). The CDR3 is 16 amino acids. Germline V lookup: CDR1 MNHEY, CDR2 SMNVEV (reference sequence). Trimming took 0 bases from V and 7 from J, leaving 16 bases between them. CDR3 region: CASSLSSRGQGNEQFF. The CDR3 DNA follows: TGTGCCAGCAGTTTATCGTCGCGAGGGCAGGGGAATGAGCAGTTCTTC.

This sequence joins TRBV19 and TRBJ2-3; 10 bases align to TRBD1. This CDR3 is built from 16 residues. Germline CDR1 LNHDA, CDR2 SQIVND (reference sequence). The V and J ends lost 5 bases and 6 bases, in that order; junction bases with no gene match: 11. The CDR3 loop reads CASSYQRGTGADTQYF. The CDR3 nucleotides read TGTGCCAGTAGTTACCAAAGGGGGACAGGGGCGGATACGCAGTATTTT.

V and J are TRBV11-2 and TRBJ1-3; D is unclear. The ends were cut back, 9 bases at V and 0 bases at J, with 9 bases in the middle. The CDR3 runs 13 residues. Germline V lookup: CDR1 SGHAT, CDR2 FQNNGV. DNA for the CDR3: TGTGCCAGTAGTGAGAGCTCTGGAAACACCATATATTTT. It is translated as CASSESSGNTIYF.

Here the CDR3 reads CASSPEQNQNSPLHF. CDR3 coding DNA: TGTGCCAGCTCACCGGAACAGAACCAAAATTCACCCCTCCACTTT. The chain carries TRBV18 and TRBJ1-6; no clear D gene. The V gene lost 3 bases and the J gene lost 7 bases, with 13 bases spanning the gap. Germline V lookup: CDR1 KGHSH, CDR2 LQKENI. The CDR3 is 15 amino acids. The full variable domain, rest sourced from reference TRBV18 and TRBJ1-6, is NAGVMQNPRHLVRRRGQEARLRCSPMKGHSHVYWYRQLPEEGLKFMVYLQKENIIDESGMPKERFSAEFPKEGPSILRIQQVVRGDSAAYFCASSPEQNQNSPLHFGNGTRLTVT.

The chain combines TRBV28 with TRBJ1-6, with a tentative D call TRBD1 (6 bases). There are 13 residues in the CDR3. V gave up 11 bases and J gave up 7 bases, with 15 bases separating them. CDR1 MDHEN and CDR2 SYDVKM come from the germline V gene. CDR3 DNA sequence: TGTGCCGCGAAAACAGGGCGGAATTCACCCCTCCACTTT. Residues: CAAKTGRNSPLHF.

The V gene is TRBV5-4, the J gene TRBJ2-1, with 10 nucleotides matching TRBD2. The CDR3 runs 16 residues. Germline loops: CDR1 SGHNT, CDR2 YYREEE (reference sequence). V trimming: 3 bases; J trimming: 3 bases; junction bases outside the gene matches: 6. The CDR3 sequence is CASSWWTSGGYNEQFF. The DNA for the CDR3 is TGTGCCAGCAGCTGGTGGACTAGCGGAGGCTACAATGAGCAGTTCTTC.

This chain uses TRBV19 with TRBJ2-7; D not certain. This CDR3 has 14 amino acids. The V and J ends lost 3 bases and 0 bases respectively, with 9 bases between them. The V gene's germline CDR1 is LNHDA and CDR2 SQIVND (reference sequence). CDR3 nucleotides: TGTGCCAGTAGTATGAGAGGCAGCTCCTACGAGCAGTACTTC. Translation gives CASSMRGSSYEQYF.

This chain uses TRBV24-1 with TRBJ2-1; 10 nucleotides line up with TRBD2. The trim removed 2 bases at V and 2 bases at J, leaving 5 bases unmatched. In germline, CDR1 is KGHDR, CDR2 SFDVKD. There are 17 residues in the CDR3. The CDR3 DNA reads TGTGCCACCAGTGATTCGCTAGGACTAGCGGCCTACAATGAGCAGTTCTTC. Amino acids: CATSDSLGLAAYNEQFF.

The gene calls are TRBV2 and TRBJ1-5; D is unresolved. Germline CDR1 is SNHLY and CDR2 is FYNNEI. The germline V and J ends were trimmed by 7 bases and 1 base, with 14 bases remaining between them. CDR3 length equals 15 residues. The CDR3, as DNA: TGTGCCAGCACCCTCGAGGGAGGCAGCAATCAGCCCCAGCATTTT. Its translation is CASTLEGGSNQPQHF.

This chain uses TRBV29-1 with TRBJ2-2; TRBD2 might be the D (7 bases). The germline V gene has CDR1 SQVTM and CDR2 ANQGSEA. This CDR3 has 14 residues. V shed 3 bases and J shed 6 bases, with 14 bases lying between them. The CDR3 region has the DNA TGCAGCGTTGAGAGTAGGGGGGGCCCCGGGGAGCTGTTTTTT. Its protein is CSVESRGGPGELFF.

The V call is TRBV7-2, the J call TRBJ2-2; tentatively, D is TRBD2 (6 bases). V was clipped by 5 bases and J by 7 bases, with 17 bases between them. Germline-derived CDR1 and CDR2 are SGHTA and FQGNSA. This CDR3 has 15 amino acids. CDR3 sequence: CASSAPGTAIGELFF. CDR3 sequence (DNA): TGTGCCAGCAGCGCGCCCGGGACTGCGATCGGGGAGCTGTTTTTT.

The chain's CDR3 is CASSLDGTGVEKLFF. DNA of the CDR3: TGCGCCAGCAGCTTGGACGGGACAGGGGTTGAAAAACTGTTTTTT. The chain carries TRBV5-1 and TRBJ1-4; 10 nucleotides agree with TRBD1. The CDR3 totals 15 residues. Germline-derived CDR1 and CDR2 are SGHRS and YFSETQ. V shed 0 bases and J 7 bases; nucleotides not matched to a gene: 3.

The rearrangement links TRBV7-9 to TRBJ1-2; 7 bases line up with TRBD1. This CDR3 has 15 residues. The germline gives CDR1 SEHNR, CDR2 FQNEAQ (reference sequence). After removal of 4 bases from V and 2 bases from J, the junction contained 7 bases not matched to a gene. This chain's CDR3 is CASSSRQGENYGYTF. The DNA of the CDR3 is TGTGCCAGCAGCTCAAGACAGGGCGAGAACTATGGCTACACCTTC. The whole variable domain, remainder taken from reference TRBV7-9 and TRBJ1-2, is DTGVSQNPRHKITKRGQNVTFRCDPISEHNRLYWYRQTLGQGPEFLTYFQNEAQLEKSRLLSDRFSAERPKGSFSTLEIQRTEQGDSAMYLCASSSRQGENYGYTFGSGTRLTVV.

This chain uses TRBV5-1 with TRBJ2-1, with 7 bases fitting TRBD2. This CDR3 is built from 17 residues. V lost 3 bases and J lost 3; bases outside the gene matches: 12. Germline V CDR1 and CDR2: SGHRS, YFSETQ. DNA for the CDR3: TGCGCCAGCAGCTCGAACCCGGGGGAGGGCCGCTACAATGAGCAGTTCTTC. This gives the protein CASSSNPGEGRYNEQFF.

V is TRBV14 and J is TRBJ2-7; no definite D call. The V gene's germline CDR1 is SGHDN and CDR2 FVKESK. The CDR3 length is 12 residues. V lost 3 bases, J lost 6 bases, and 9 bases lay in between. CDR3 sequence: CASSQAQVEQYF. CDR3 nucleotides: TGTGCCAGCAGCCAGGCTCAAGTCGAGCAGTACTTC.

This chain uses TRBV29-1 with TRBJ2-2; TRBD2 matches at 8 bases. Germline lookup yields CDR1 SQVTM and CDR2 ANQGSEA. With 6 bases clipped from V and 2 bases from J, the junction kept 5 bases outside the gene matches. The length of the CDR3 is 14 residues. CDR3 in amino acids: CSVAGTRNTGELFF. In DNA form, the CDR3 reads TGCAGCGTGGCCGGGACTAGAAACACCGGGGAGCTGTTTTTT.